This entry lists 16 T cell receptor beta chains sequenced from one sample in a study of T cell responses to AZD1222 COVID-19 vaccine (dated by TCRdb to the early 2020s). This specimen's time point label, per the study, means: baseline before first vaccination. Library construction relied on the immunoSEQ multiplex PCR assay. What TCRdb holds here is the immuneACCESS table cut down to in-frame rearrangements. Part of the clones is not present; checked against another copy, under half of the missing clones reflect an unresolved V gene, and the others are unexplained. The table for this sample lists roughly 130,000 clones; about 88% of them were counted only once. The top ten constitute 7.6% of the sample. This specimen consisted of peripheral blood, obtained on day 0 of AZD1222 vaccination. The receptors derive from an adult in good health.

The chain carries TRBV18 and TRBJ2-3; D possibly corresponds to TRBD1 (5 bases). This CDR3 is 15 amino acids long. Trimming cost V 1 base and J 4 bases, with 12 bases left between them. From germline, CDR1 is KGHSH and CDR2 LQKENI. The CDR3 DNA is TGTGCCAGCTCACCACAGGGGTGGGCCCCAGATACGCAGTATTTT. Protein product: CASSPQGWAPDTQYF.

J is TRBJ2-2 and V is TRBV19; D possibly corresponds to TRBD1 (6 bases). Germline CDR1 is LNHDA and CDR2 is SQIVND (reference sequence). The CDR3 loop spans 16 amino acids. V gave up 1 base and J gave up 2 bases, with 11 bases separating them. CDR3 in amino acids: CASSIVTGANTGELFF. DNA for the CDR3: TGTGCCAGTAGTATAGTGACAGGAGCAAACACCGGGGAGCTGTTTTTT.

The chain employs TRBV6-5 and TRBJ2-2; possibly TRBD2 for D (7 bases). This CDR3 has 16 residues. CDR1 and CDR2 (germline): MNHEY, SVGAGI. Trimming shortened V by 4 bases and J by 4 bases, and 16 bases separated the two germline ends. In nucleotides, the CDR3 is TGTGCCAGCAGTTCCGCGGGGGCGCGTGGCACCGGGGAGCTGTTTTTT. Translating it yields CASSSAGARGTGELFF.

The rearrangement joins TRBV9 to TRBJ1-6; a possible D gene is TRBD1 (5 bases). The germline V and J ends were trimmed by 4 bases and 8 bases, with 25 bases remaining between them. Germline CDR1 reads SGDLS; CDR2 reads YYNGEE. CDR3 length: 18 residues. In DNA form, the CDR3 reads TGTGCCAGCAGCCCCTCTCTTCGACGGGACCGTGGCCATTCACCCCTCCACTTT. Translating it yields CASSPSLRRDRGHSPLHF.

This clone was found a few times. This chain joins TRBV28 and TRBJ1-1; 7 bases line up with TRBD1. Germline V CDR1 and CDR2: MDHEN, SYDVKM. Trimming at V came to 3 bases and at J to 11 bases, leaving 6 bases not matched to a gene. This CDR3 region has 12 residues. In DNA, the CDR3 is TGTGCCAGCAGTTTCCCCAGGGGGTCGGCTTTCTTT. It yields the protein CASSFPRGSAFF.

The V and J genes are TRBV25-1 and TRBJ1-3; D is unresolved. V was trimmed by 3 bases and J by 7 bases, leaving 16 bases between them. The CDR3 sequence is 15 residues long. Germline values: CDR1 MGHDK, CDR2 SYGVNS. CDR3 in amino acids: CASSEPGPIGNTIYF. The CDR3 DNA is TGTGCCAGCAGTGAGCCGGGCCCGATTGGGAACACCATATATTTT.

V usage is TRBV5-4 and J usage is TRBJ2-2, with 13 bases fitting TRBD2. The CDR3 runs to 16 residues. CDR1 and CDR2 (germline): SGHNT, YYREEE (reference sequence). V lost 3 bases, J lost 5 bases, and 4 bases stayed unmatched. This CDR3 reads CASSSRTSGSTGELFF. The DNA for the CDR3 is TGTGCCAGCAGCTCCCGGACTAGCGGGAGTACCGGGGAGCTGTTTTTT.

This clone was seen just once. The CDR3 nucleotides are TGTGCCAGCAGTTACGAGGACAGGGGGAATTCACCCCTCCACTTT. Its translation is CASSYEDRGNSPLHF. The J gene is TRBJ1-6, the V gene TRBV27, with TRBD1 matching over 10 bases. V trimming: 4 bases; J trimming: 7 bases; junction bases outside the gene matches: 4. The CDR3 has 15 amino acids. Germline CDR1 and CDR2: MNHEY and SMNVEV (reference sequence).

The V and J genes are TRBV29-1 and TRBJ1-1; no clear D gene. Germline V gene data show CDR1 as SQVTM and CDR2 as ANQGSEA. The CDR3 sequence is 11 residues long. V was cut by 5 bases and J by 1 base, with 5 bases left in between. In nucleotides, the CDR3 is TGCAGCGTTTGGAAGAACACTGAAGCTTTCTTT. Amino acid sequence: CSVWKNTEAFF.

This chain connects TRBV5-4 to TRBJ1-2; D gene unclear. With 0 bases removed from V and 0 bases from J, the gap between germline ends came to 9 bases. CDR3 length: 15 residues. Per the germline V gene, CDR1 is SGHNT and CDR2 is YYREEE (reference sequence). This CDR3 is CASSLGGPSNYGYTF. Here the CDR3 DNA reads TGTGCCAGCAGCTTGGGAGGGCCCTCTAACTATGGCTACACCTTC.

This sequence joins TRBV5-4 and TRBJ2-2, with 13 nucleotides matching TRBD2. The germline V gene encodes CDR1 SGHNT and CDR2 YYREEE (reference sequence). J was trimmed by 6 bases and V by 4 bases; bases with no gene match: 9. The CDR3 is 17 amino acids. The CDR3 reads CASSDGTSGIGAGELFF. The CDR3 DNA follows: TGTGCCAGCAGCGACGGGACTAGCGGGATTGGGGCCGGGGAGCTGTTTTTT.

V usage is TRBV2 and J usage is TRBJ1-1, with 8 bases lining up with TRBD1. The length of the CDR3 is 15 residues. J was trimmed by 1 base and V by 4 bases; bases with no gene match: 5. Germline lookup yields CDR1 SNHLY and CDR2 FYNNEI. This CDR3 reads CASSVKGTGNTEAFF. The CDR3 bases are TGTGCCAGCAGTGTGAAAGGGACAGGGAACACTGAAGCTTTCTTT.

The chain recombines TRBV6-5 with TRBJ1-5; D is perhaps TRBD1 (5 bases). Germline CDR1 reads MNHEY; CDR2 reads SVGAGI. The CDR3 is made up of 13 amino acids. Trimming took 6 bases from V and 11 from J, leaving 17 bases between them. CDR3 protein: CASSPRGKTAQHF. In nucleotides, the CDR3 is TGTGCCAGCAGCCCCCGGGGGAAAACGGCCCAGCATTTT.

The chain uses TRBV29-1 and TRBJ1-1; no firm D call. Germline V lookup: CDR1 SQVTM, CDR2 ANQGSEA. The V end was cut by 6 bases, the J end by 2 bases, with 10 bases between. CDR3 size: 12 residues. The CDR3 reads CSVGLGNTEAFF. The CDR3 nucleotides read TGCAGCGTCGGATTGGGAAACACTGAAGCTTTCTTT.

The rearrangement joins TRBV7-2 to TRBJ1-6; a possible D gene is TRBD1 (6 bases). The CDR3 is 19 residues long. Per the germline V gene, CDR1 is SGHTA and CDR2 is FQGNSA. Deletions cut 0 bases from V and 4 bases from J, with 19 bases between. CDR3 nucleotides: TGTGCCAGCAGCTTAGCGAGGGGGTGGCAACAGCCGTATAATTCACCCCTCCACTTT. It yields the protein CASSLARGWQQPYNSPLHF.

The chain has TRBV5-1 and TRBJ1-2; D might be TRBD1 (6 bases). CDR1 is SGHRS and CDR2 is YFSETQ in the germline V gene. V lost 2 bases, J lost 8 bases, and 19 bases lay in between. The CDR3 sequence is 15 residues long. CDR3 nucleotide sequence: TGCGCCAGCAGCTTACAATCCGGGACAACTCGCGGCTACACCTTC. This codes for CASSLQSGTTRGYTF.